These 18 T cell receptor beta chains were sequenced from one sample in a study of T cell responses to AZD1222 COVID-19 vaccine. Produced via immunoSEQ multiplex PCR; TCRdb's table is partial and in-frame only. The sample has around 180,000 clones; roughly 94% are singletons. The sequenced sample was peripheral blood, obtained 28 days after the second AZD1222 dose. These receptors originate from an adult who received the AZD1222 COVID-19 vaccine.

J is TRBJ1-1 and V is TRBV5-1; D is uncertain. V was cut by 1 base and J by 4 bases, with 14 bases left in between. Germline CDR1 SGHRS, CDR2 YFSETQ. CDR3 size: 15 residues. CDR3 amino acids: CASSLNPPFGTEAFF. The CDR3 nucleotides read TGCGCCAGCAGCTTGAATCCTCCCTTCGGCACTGAAGCTTTCTTT.

The chain carries TRBV28 and TRBJ2-1, with D maybe TRBD2 (5 bases). Trimming left V 7 bases short and J 7 bases short, with 11 bases between. The CDR3 extends over 12 amino acids. CDR1 and CDR2 (germline): MDHEN, SYDVKM. CDR3 residues: CASTPGINEQFF. The CDR3 region has the DNA TGTGCCAGCACCCCCGGGATAAATGAGCAGTTCTTC.

This chain joins TRBV12-3 or TRBV12-4 and TRBJ2-5, with no clear D. CDR3 length: 11 amino acids. Trimming took 5 bases from V and 2 from J, leaving 3 bases between them. The DNA of the CDR3 is TGTGCCAGCAGTCTACAAGAGACCCAGTACTTC. It codes for CASSLQETQYF.

The J gene is TRBJ2-7, the V gene TRBV6-1, with TRBD2 matching over 7 bases. The germline V gene has CDR1 MNHNS and CDR2 SASEGT. V shed 0 bases, J shed 5 bases, and the junction held 10 bases outside the gene matches. This CDR3 has 16 amino acids. Here the CDR3 DNA reads TGTGCCAGCAGTGAAGCGCCTGGGGGAGGGAGCAACGAGCAGTACTTC. It translates to CASSEAPGGGSNEQYF.

This rearrangement joins TRBV2 to TRBJ1-5; 10 bases are a match to TRBD1. The V gene end was trimmed by 8 bases and the J gene end by 7 bases; junction bases not matched to a gene: 11. CDR1 SNHLY and CDR2 FYNNEI come from the germline V gene. This CDR3 comprises 15 residues. The CDR3 reads CASAGQGGFGQPQHF. For the CDR3, the DNA is TGTGCCAGCGCCGGACAGGGGGGTTTTGGACAGCCCCAGCATTTT.

Here the CDR3 reads CASSLRAGGHNEQFF. CDR3 nucleotides: TGTGCCAGCAGCCTCCGAGCGGGAGGCCACAATGAGCAGTTCTTC. The chain is built from TRBV7-3 and TRBJ2-1; 9 nucleotides agree with TRBD2. This CDR3 is 15 amino acids long. Germline CDR1 reads SGHTA; CDR2 reads FQGTGA. V shed 5 bases, J shed 5 bases, and the junction held 7 bases outside the gene matches.

The rearrangement links TRBV10-1 to TRBJ1-1; 7 bases map to TRBD1. The V segment lost 8 bases and the J segment 0 bases; nucleotides outside the gene matches: 3. Germline V lookup: CDR1 WNHNN, CDR2 SYGVQD (reference sequence). CDR3 length: 13 residues. DNA of the CDR3: TGCGCCAGCCAGGGACAGATGAACACTGAAGCTTTCTTT. Translation: CASQGQMNTEAFF.

The V and J genes are TRBV15 and TRBJ1-6; D not certain. The CDR3 covers 16 residues. Trimming pared 5 bases from V and 0 bases from J, leaving 11 bases between. In germline, CDR1 is LNHNV, CDR2 YYDKDF (reference sequence). The CDR3, as DNA: TGTGCCACCAGCGTTACGGGGAGCTCCTATAATTCACCCCTCCACTTT. Protein: CATSVTGSSYNSPLHF.

The CDR3 DNA is TGTGCCAGCAGTTACCTTGGGACAGGAGGTGAAGCTTTCTTT. This sequence encodes CASSYLGTGGEAFF. This sequence joins TRBV6-6 and TRBJ1-1; 8 bases are a match to TRBD1. Germline CDR1 is MNHNY and CDR2 is SVGAGI (reference sequence). The CDR3 is 14 amino acids. The J segment lost 7 bases and the V segment lost 2 bases, leaving 6 bases of the junction unmatched.

The chain employs TRBV29-1 and TRBJ1-1; D gene ambiguous. Between the trimmed V and J ends, which lost 5 bases and 7 bases, there was a span of 14 bases. Germline V gene lookup returns CDR1 SQVTM and CDR2 ANQGSEA. The CDR3 runs to 12 residues. The CDR3 spells CSVLDPSGEAFF. The CDR3 DNA reads TGCAGCGTTCTGGACCCAAGTGGTGAAGCTTTCTTT.

J is TRBJ1-2 and V is TRBV9, with D uncertain. The CDR3 is made up of 14 amino acids. CDR1 is SGDLS and CDR2 is YYNGEE in the germline V gene. Deletions cut 2 bases from V and 4 bases from J, with 12 bases between. CDR3 amino acids: CASSVHSESYGYTF. The CDR3 DNA follows: TGTGCCAGCAGCGTCCACAGTGAGAGCTATGGCTACACCTTC.

The V and J genes are TRBV5-1 and TRBJ2-2; tentatively, D is TRBD2 (7 bases). Trimming pared 0 bases from V and 4 bases from J, leaving 10 bases between. Germline V CDR1 and CDR2: SGHRS, YFSETQ. This CDR3 contains 15 residues. CDR3: CASSLVGGLTGELFF. The CDR3 DNA sequence: TGCGCCAGCAGCTTGGTCGGGGGGCTCACCGGGGAGCTGTTTTTT.

This chain connects TRBV19 to TRBJ2-7; TRBD2 matches 7 bases. The CDR3 has 16 amino acids. Germline V CDR1 and CDR2: LNHDA, SQIVND (reference sequence). V dropped 1 base and J dropped 4; count of bases not matched to a gene: 10. In nucleotides, the CDR3 is TGTGCCAGTAGTATAGCCCAGCGGGACCAGGTATACGAGCAGTACTTC. It codes for CASSIAQRDQVYEQYF.

The rearrangement joins TRBV2 to TRBJ2-3, with 8 bases fitting TRBD1. Germline lookup yields CDR1 SNHLY and CDR2 FYNNEI. The CDR3 is made up of 14 amino acids. J lost 4 bases, V lost 7 bases, and 7 bases had no gene match. CDR3 in amino acids: CASTLDRGADTQYF. The CDR3 nucleotides read TGTGCCAGCACTCTCGACAGGGGCGCAGATACGCAGTATTTT.

This chain joins TRBV12-3 or TRBV12-4 and TRBJ2-7; the D is unclear. The CDR3 totals 12 residues. V lost 1 base, J lost 5 bases, and 6 bases lay in between. In DNA form, the CDR3 reads TGTGCCAGCAGTTTAGGGTTCCACGAGCAGTACTTC. It codes for CASSLGFHEQYF.

The J gene is TRBJ2-1, the V gene TRBV5-1; D is uncertain. Germline-derived CDR1 and CDR2 are SGHRS and YFSETQ. V dropped 5 bases and J dropped 5 bases, with 8 bases sitting between them. The CDR3 consists of 12 residues. The CDR3 sequence is CASRDGNNEQFF. The CDR3 DNA sequence: TGCGCCAGCAGGGATGGGAACAATGAGCAGTTCTTC.

The J gene is TRBJ2-3, the V gene TRBV14; D is unresolved. The CDR3 runs 16 residues. CDR1 SGHDN and CDR2 FVKESK come from the germline V gene. V lost 3 bases and J 5 bases, leaving 18 bases between the germline ends. The CDR3 here is CASSQDAVPPKDTQYF. The CDR3 DNA reads as TGTGCCAGCAGCCAGGATGCGGTCCCCCCGAAAGATACGCAGTATTTT.

This chain connects TRBV3-1 (or the pseudogene TRBV3-2) to TRBJ2-5; D possibly matches TRBD1 or TRBD2 (6 bases each). The V gene's germline CDR1 is LGHDT and CDR2 YNNKEL (reference sequence). The CDR3 covers 14 residues. Trimming removed 1 base from V and 7 bases from J, with 13 bases in between. CDR3 sequence reads: CASSQGSGAGTQYF. The CDR3 DNA follows: TGTGCCAGCAGCCAAGGCTCGGGGGCAGGGACCCAGTACTTC.